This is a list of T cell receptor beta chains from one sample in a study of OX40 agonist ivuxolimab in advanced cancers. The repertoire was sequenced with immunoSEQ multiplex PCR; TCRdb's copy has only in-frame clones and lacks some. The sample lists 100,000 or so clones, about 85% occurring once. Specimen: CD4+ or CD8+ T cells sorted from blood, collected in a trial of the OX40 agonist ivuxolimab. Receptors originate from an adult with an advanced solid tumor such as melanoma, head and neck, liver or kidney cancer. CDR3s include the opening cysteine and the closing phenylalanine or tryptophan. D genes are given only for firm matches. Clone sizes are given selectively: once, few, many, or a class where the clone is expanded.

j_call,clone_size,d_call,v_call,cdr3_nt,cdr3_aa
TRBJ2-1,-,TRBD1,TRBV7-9,TGTGCCAGCAGCTTATCCGAACAGGGGCGGAATGAGCAGTTCTTC,CASSLSEQGRNEQFF
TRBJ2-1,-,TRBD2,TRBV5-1,TGCGCCAGCAAGCGGGAGGGCGGTGAGCAGTTCTTC,CASKREGGEQFF
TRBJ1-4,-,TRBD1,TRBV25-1,TGTGCCAGCAGTAAAGGTGGGACAGCCAATGAAAAACTGTTTTTT,CASSKGGTANEKLFF
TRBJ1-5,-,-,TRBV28,TGTGCCAGCCAAGGGCAGTGGGATCAGCCCCAGCATTTT,CASQGQWDQPQHF
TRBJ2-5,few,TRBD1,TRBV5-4,TGTGCCAGCAGCTGGGGGACAGGGGCCCCCCAAGAGACCCAGTACTTC,CASSWGTGAPQETQYF
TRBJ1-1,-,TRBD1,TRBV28,TGTGCCAGCAGCACAGGGGTGATCACTGAAGCTTTCTTT,CASSTGVITEAFF
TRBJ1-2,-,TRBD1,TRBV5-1,TGCGCCAGCAGCCCTCGACAGGGGGCTTATGGCTACACCTTC,CASSPRQGAYGYTF
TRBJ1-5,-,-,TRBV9,TGTGCCAGCAGCGTAGCAGGAGGGACCAATCAGCCCCAGCATTTT,CASSVAGGTNQPQHF
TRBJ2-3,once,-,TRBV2,TGTGCCACCCGGGAAGAGGCGGGCACAGATACGCAGTATTTT,CATREEAGTDTQYF
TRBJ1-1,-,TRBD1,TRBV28,TGTGCCAGCAGTCCCCCGGACAGGGCTGAAGCTTTCTTT,CASSPPDRAEAFF
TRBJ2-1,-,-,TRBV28,TGTGCCAGCAGCCAGACCTCGTACAATGAGCAGTTCTTC,CASSQTSYNEQFF
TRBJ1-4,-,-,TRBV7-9,TGTGCCAGCAGCTCCAACAGGGACGGACTGTTTTTT,CASSSNRDGLFF
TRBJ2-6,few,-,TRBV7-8,TGTGCCAGCAGCGCGCCGGGACTCGACTTCTCTGGGGCCAACGTCCTGACTTTC,CASSAPGLDFSGANVLTF
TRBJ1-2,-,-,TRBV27,TGTGCCAGCGGGAAAGAGGGCAGGGCAGACTATGGCTACACCTTC,CASGKEGRADYGYTF
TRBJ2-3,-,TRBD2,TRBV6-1,TGTGCCAGCCAAAGCGGGAGCGGCACAGATACGCAGTATTTT,CASQSGSGTDTQYF
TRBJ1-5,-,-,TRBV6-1,TGTGCCACCCGGGACGGCAATCAGCCCCAGCATTTT,CATRDGNQPQHF
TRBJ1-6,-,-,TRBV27,TGTGCCAGCACAAAAAACAGGGTCGGTTATTCACCCCTCCACTTT,CASTKNRVGYSPLHF
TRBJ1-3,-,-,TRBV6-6,TGTGCCAGCAGTTACCAGATTAGCTCTGGAAACACCATATATTTT,CASSYQISSGNTIYF
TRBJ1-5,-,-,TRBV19,TGTGCCAGTAGTATTGGACAGATTAGCAATCAGCCCCAGCATTTT,CASSIGQISNQPQHF
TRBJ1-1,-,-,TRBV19,TGTGCCAGTAGTGATGTGCCAGAGAACACTGAAGCTTTCTTT,CASSDVPENTEAFF
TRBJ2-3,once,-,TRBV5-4,TGTGCCAGCAGCGGGGATTCTAGGGGGGATACGCAGTATTTT,CASSGDSRGDTQYF
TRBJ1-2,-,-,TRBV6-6,TGTGCCAGCAGTTACGTGGGGAGGGGCTACACCTTC,CASSYVGRGYTF
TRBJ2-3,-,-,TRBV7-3,TGTGCCAGCAGCTTGCCCTCGAGCAATACGCAGTATTTT,CASSLPSSNTQYF
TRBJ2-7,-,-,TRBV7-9,TGTGCCAGCAGCTTATCAGGGTCCCCCTACGAGCAGTACTTC,CASSLSGSPYEQYF
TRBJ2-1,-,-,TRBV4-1,TGCGCCAGCAGCCAAGATAGGGAGAGAAGCTCCTACAATGAGCAGTTCTTC,CASSQDRERSSYNEQFF
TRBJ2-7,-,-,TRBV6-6,TGTGCCAGCAGTTACGACAAGCGGAGCTCCTACGAGCAGTACTTC,CASSYDKRSSYEQYF
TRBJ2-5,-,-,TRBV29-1,TGCAGCGTTGCCCGGGGAGAGACCCAGTACTTC,CSVARGETQYF
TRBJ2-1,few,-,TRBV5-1,TGCGCCAGCAGCTCATTAGGGGAAGTTTACAATGAGCAGTTCTTC,CASSSLGEVYNEQFF
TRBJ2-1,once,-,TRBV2,TGTGCCAGCAGTGGCGAGATACCCAATGAGCAGTTCTTC,CASSGEIPNEQFF
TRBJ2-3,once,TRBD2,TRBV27,TGTGCCAGCAGTTTATTACCCATCCTAGCGGGAGGGTACACAGATACGCAGTATTTT,CASSLLPILAGGYTDTQYF
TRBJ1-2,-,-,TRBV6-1,TGTGCCACCTCGATGAGTGGCTACACCTTC,CATSMSGYTF
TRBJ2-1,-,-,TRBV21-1,TGTGCCAGCAGCAAAGTTCACGGGAGGGCCCCCTGCAATGAGCAGTTCTTC,CASSKVHGRAPCNEQFF
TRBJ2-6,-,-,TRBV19,TGTGCCAGTAGTCCCAGTATGGGGAGTGGGGCCAACGTCCTGACTTTC,CASSPSMGSGANVLTF
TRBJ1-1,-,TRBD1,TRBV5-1,TGCGCCAGCAGCTTGGGTCTAACACAAGGGACAGACGCTGAAGCTTTCTTT,CASSLGLTQGTDAEAFF
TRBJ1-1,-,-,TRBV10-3,TGTGCCATCAGGGACCAGGGGAACACTGAAGCTTTCTTT,CAIRDQGNTEAFF
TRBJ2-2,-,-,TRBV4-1,TGCGCCAGCAGCCTTCGGCCTACCCAAAACACCGGGGAGCTGTTTTTT,CASSLRPTQNTGELFF
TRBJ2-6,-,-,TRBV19,TGTGCCAGTAACCAGGCAATAGTATCTGGGGCCAACGTCCTGACTTTC,CASNQAIVSGANVLTF
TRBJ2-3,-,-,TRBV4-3,TGCGCCAGCAGCCAAGAAGGCAGGGCAGATACGCAGTATTTT,CASSQEGRADTQYF
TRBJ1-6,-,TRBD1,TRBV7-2,TGTGCCAGCAGTCATCCGGGACAGGGGTTTTCACCCCTCCACTTT,CASSHPGQGFSPLHF
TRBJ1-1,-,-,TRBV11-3,TGTGCCAGCAGCTTAGGGGGCGGGGGTGAAGCTTTCTTT,CASSLGGGGEAFF
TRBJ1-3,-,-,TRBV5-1,TGCGCCAGCAGCTTGAACACTAAGGCCTCTGGAAACACCATATATTTT,CASSLNTKASGNTIYF
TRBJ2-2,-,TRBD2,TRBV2,TGTGCCAGCACCGGACTAGCGTACGGGGAGCTGTTTTTT,CASTGLAYGELFF
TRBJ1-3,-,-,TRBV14,TGTGCCAGCAGCCAGGGCTGGCGTGCTAGCTCTGGAAACACCATATATTTT,CASSQGWRASSGNTIYF
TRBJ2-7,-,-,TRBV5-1,TGCGCCAGCAGCTTGGGGACTGTCAACGAGCAGTACTTC,CASSLGTVNEQYF
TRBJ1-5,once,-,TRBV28,TGTGCCAGCACAGGGACGAGCAATCAGCCCCAGCATTTT,CASTGTSNQPQHF
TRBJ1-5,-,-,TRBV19,TGTGCCAGTACCCTAGTAGGAAATCAGCCCCAGCATTTT,CASTLVGNQPQHF
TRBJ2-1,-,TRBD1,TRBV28,TGTGCCAGCAGCCATGGACAGGGCAGGGGCAATGAGCAGTTCTTC,CASSHGQGRGNEQFF
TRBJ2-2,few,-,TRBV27,TGTGCCAGCGGTCGGCTGAACACCGGGGAGCTGTTTTTT,CASGRLNTGELFF
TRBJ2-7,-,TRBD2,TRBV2,TGTGCCAGCACCGAGGGAGGGCCGGCGCAGTACTTC,CASTEGGPAQYF
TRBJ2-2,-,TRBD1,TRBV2,TGTGCCAGCAGAGGACAGGCGACTCCCACCGGGGAGCTGTTTTTT,CASRGQATPTGELFF
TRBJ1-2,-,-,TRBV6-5,TGTGCCAGCAGTCCGACAGGTGGCTATGGCTACACCTTC,CASSPTGGYGYTF
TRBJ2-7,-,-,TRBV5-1,TGCGCCAGCAGCTTTCAGGGGCCTCCCTACGAGCAGTACTTC,CASSFQGPPYEQYF